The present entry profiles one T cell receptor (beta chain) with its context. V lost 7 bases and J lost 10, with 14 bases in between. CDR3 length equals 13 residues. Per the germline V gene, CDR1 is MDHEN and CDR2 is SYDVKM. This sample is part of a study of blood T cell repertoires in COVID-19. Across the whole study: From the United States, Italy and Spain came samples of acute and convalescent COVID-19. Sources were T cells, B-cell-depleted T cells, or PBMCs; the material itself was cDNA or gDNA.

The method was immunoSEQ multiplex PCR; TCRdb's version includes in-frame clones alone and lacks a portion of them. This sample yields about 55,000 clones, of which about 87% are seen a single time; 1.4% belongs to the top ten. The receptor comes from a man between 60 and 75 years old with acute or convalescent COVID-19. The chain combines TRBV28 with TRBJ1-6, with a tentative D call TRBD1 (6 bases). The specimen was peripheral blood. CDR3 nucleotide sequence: TGTGCCAGCAAGGGGGGGACTGGATCACCCCTCCACTTT. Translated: CASKGGTGSPLHF.